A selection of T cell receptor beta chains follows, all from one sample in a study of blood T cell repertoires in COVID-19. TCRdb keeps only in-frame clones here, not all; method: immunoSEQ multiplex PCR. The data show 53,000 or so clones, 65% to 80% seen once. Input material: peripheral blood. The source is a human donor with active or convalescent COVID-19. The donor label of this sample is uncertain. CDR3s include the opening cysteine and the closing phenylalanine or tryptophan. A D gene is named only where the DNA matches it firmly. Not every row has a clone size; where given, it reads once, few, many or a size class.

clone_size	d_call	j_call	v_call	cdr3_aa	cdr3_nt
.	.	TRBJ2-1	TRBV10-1	CASSDPKGGSIRGNEQFF	TGCGCCAGCAGTGACCCCAAGGGTGGTTCTATAAGGGGGAATGAGCAGTTCTTC
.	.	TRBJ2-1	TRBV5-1	CASSLELLNEQFF	TGCGCCAGCAGCTTGGAACTTTTGAATGAGCAGTTCTTC
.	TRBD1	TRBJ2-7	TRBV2	CASTPTGGIFYEQYF	TGTGCCAGCACCCCGACAGGGGGCATTTTCTACGAGCAGTACTTC
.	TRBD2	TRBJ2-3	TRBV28	CASSLAGRADTQYF	TGTGCCAGCAGTTTAGCCGGGAGGGCAGATACGCAGTATTTT
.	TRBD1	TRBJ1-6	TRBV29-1	CSVADRENSPLHF	TGCAGCGTTGCGGACAGGGAAAATTCACCCCTCCACTTT
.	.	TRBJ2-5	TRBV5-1	CASSQEVQETQYF	TGCGCCAGTTCCCAGGAGGTCCAAGAGACCCAGTACTTC
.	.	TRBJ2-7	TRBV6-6	CASSYVTVPVEQYF	TGTGCCAGCAGTTACGTAACAGTGCCGGTCGAGCAGTACTTC
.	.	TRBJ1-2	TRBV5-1	CASSLEWERQLYGYTF	TGCGCCAGCAGCTTGGAATGGGAAAGACAGCTCTATGGCTACACCTTC
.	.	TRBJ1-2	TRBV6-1	CASSEASGLDGYTF	TGTGCCAGCAGTGAAGCTTCGGGGTTAGATGGCTACACCTTC
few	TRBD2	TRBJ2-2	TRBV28	CASSVSRGGSNTGELFF	TGTGCCAGCAGTGTATCCCGCGGGGGAAGCAACACCGGGGAGCTGTTTTTT
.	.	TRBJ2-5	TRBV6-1	CASSEWRSQTQYF	TGTGCCAGCAGTGAATGGAGGAGTCAGACCCAGTACTTC
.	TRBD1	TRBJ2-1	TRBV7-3	CASSPRTGGAVDEQFF	TGTGCCAGCAGCCCACGGACAGGGGGCGCGGTAGATGAGCAGTTCTTC
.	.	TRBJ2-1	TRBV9	CASSVRSYNEQFF	TGTGCCAGCAGCGTTCGCTCCTACAATGAGCAGTTCTTC
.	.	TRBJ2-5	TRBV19	CASSAYRVGGETQYF	TGTGCCAGTAGTGCCTACAGGGTTGGAGGAGAGACCCAGTACTTC
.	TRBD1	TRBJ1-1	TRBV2	CASRIRQGDTEAFF	TGTGCCAGCAGGATACGACAGGGAGACACTGAAGCTTTCTTT
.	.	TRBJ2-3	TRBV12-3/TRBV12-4	CASSSPNTDTQYF	TGTGCCAGCTCTAGTCCAAACACAGATACGCAGTATTTT
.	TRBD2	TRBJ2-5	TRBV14	CASSSGLAGAGTQYF	TGTGCCAGCAGCTCGGGACTAGCGGGAGCGGGGACCCAGTACTTC
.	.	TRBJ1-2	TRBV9	CASSGFNYGYTF	TGTGCCAGCAGTGGCTTTAACTATGGCTACACCTTC
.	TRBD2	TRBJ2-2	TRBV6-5	CANGLDTGELFF	TGTGCCAACGGACTAGATACCGGGGAGCTGTTTTTT
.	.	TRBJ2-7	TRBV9	CASSFRTSPPYEQYF	TGTGCCAGCAGCTTCCGTACATCACCCCCCTACGAGCAGTACTTC
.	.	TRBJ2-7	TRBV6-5	CASRRGTFGSYEQYF	TGTGCCAGCAGGAGAGGGACTTTTGGCTCCTACGAGCAGTACTTC
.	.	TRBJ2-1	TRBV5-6	CASSGLGVSSYNEQFF	TGTGCCAGCAGTGGGTTAGGGGTAAGCTCCTACAATGAGCAGTTCTTC
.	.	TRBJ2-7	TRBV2	CASKEDSSTYEQYF	TGTGCCAGCAAGGAGGACAGCTCAACCTACGAGCAGTACTTC
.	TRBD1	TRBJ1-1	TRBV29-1	CSVERDRGGAGTTEAFF	TGCAGCGTGGAACGGGACAGGGGCGGGGCGGGCACCACTGAAGCTTTCTTT
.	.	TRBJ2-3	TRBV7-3	CASSSPFRRERTDTQYF	TGTGCCAGCAGCTCCCCTTTCAGACGGGAGCGGACAGATACGCAGTATTTT
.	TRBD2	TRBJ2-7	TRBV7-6	CASSLEAGGEQYF	TGTGCCAGCAGCTTAGAAGCGGGAGGGGAGCAGTACTTC
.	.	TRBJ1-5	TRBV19	CASSTGQSASNQPQHF	TGTGCCAGTAGTACCGGACAGAGCGCTAGCAATCAGCCCCAGCATTTT